This T cell receptor (beta chain) was captured in a study of breast tumors, draining lymph nodes, adjacent tissues listed by TCRdb under 2016. With respect to the entire study: TCR beta repertoires were compared across tumor, adjacent nontumor tissue and axillary lymph nodes obtained from breast cancer patients. The study was designed to assess the relationships and possible T-cell exchange between tumor, surrounding tissue and draining lymph node repertoires in human breast cancer.

The adjacent samples were made up of nontumor breast tissue around the tumor. Judged by its sample share, this clonotype qualifies as large (0.1 to 1%). The antigen it binds to is not known. No base quality information exists; no much larger clone differs at one position. Sequencing relied on an Illumina HiSeq 2000. TCR beta chain libraries were generated through multiplex PCR amplification. High-throughput sequencing was used to analyze the amplified TCR beta chain products. TCRdb reworked the public reads: Q25 trimming with fastp, MiXCR clone assembly, productive beta chains retained. Every distinct CDR3 protein forms one entry, paired with its most common genes and DNA. This sample comprises about 15,000 distinct CDR3 sequences, 52% of them detected only once. Jointly, the top ten make up 15% to 20% of the sample. At the junction V is shortened by 4 bases and J by 7 bases; bases outside the gene matches: 9. From its cysteine to its phenylalanine, the CDR3 spans 15 amino acids. Just CDR3 DNA is preserved here, 45 bases in frame from base 1. CDR1 DFQATT and CDR2 SNEGSKA are derived from the germline V gene (reference sequence).

What the authors observed across the whole study: Tumor T-cell repertoires showed less diversity than lymph node repertoires and more diversity than nontumor tissue repertoires, and tumor T-cell repertoires showed preferential V and J gene usage. Tumor and nontumor tissue repertoires were found to be significantly more similar in luminal-like than in basal-like breast cancer. A scenario in which most tumor T cells derive from the lymph node and then expand within tumor tissue was judged to be consistent with the data. The conclusion that tumor T cells originate in lymph nodes was framed as consistent with a hypothesis rather than directly demonstrated.

Sequencing used tumor-adjacent breast tissue. The sequence was obtained from a female donor with breast cancer. Some clones in this sample may be carry-over from other donors' samples. Rearrangement joined TRBV20-1 to TRBJ2-1, and 11 bases in between align with TRBD2. The sequence in DNA is TGCAGTGCTACTACTAGCGGGAGTCTTTTGAATGAGCAGTTCTTC. Its protein reads: CSATTSGSLLNEQFF.